Listed here are 27 T cell receptor beta chains from one sample, sequenced in a study of T cell repertoires in cytomegalovirus infection. TCRdb called the reads again in MiXCR, with one record for every CDR3 protein. The data hold some 320,000 distinct CDR3 sequences, with 25% to 35% observed a single time. For these receptors, no antigen is known. Sequenced here: cultured PBMCs, sampled from culture after CMV antigen stimulation. Receptors originate from a human donor in good health (CMV status not recorded). Some clones in this sample may be carry-over from other donors' samples.

The chain joins TRBV15 to TRBJ2-2; D is uncertain. Germline V lookup: CDR1 LNHNV, CDR2 YYDKDF (reference sequence). V was trimmed by 7 bases and J by 6 bases, leaving 15 bases between them. The CDR3 has 14 residues. The CDR3, as DNA: TGTGCCACCAACGACCGAGCTGGGGCCGGGGAGCTGTTTTTT. As protein: CATNDRAGAGELFF.

This chain connects TRBV7-4 to TRBJ2-7; D ambiguous. Trimming stripped 2 bases from V and 0 bases from J, with 5 bases between. Germline V gene data show CDR1 as SGHVT and CDR2 as SQSDAQ. This CDR3 has 13 amino acids. The CDR3: CASSLWDSYEQYF. The CDR3 DNA reads as TGTGCCAGCAGCTTATGGGACTCCTACGAGCAGTACTTC.

In DNA, the CDR3 is TGTGCCAGCAGCCAAACAGGGGGCAACACCGGGGAGCTGTTTTTT. Encoded protein: CASSQTGGNTGELFF. The genes are TRBV7-3 and TRBJ2-2; the match to TRBD1 covers 9 bases. CDR3 size: 15 residues. Germline loops: CDR1 SGHTA, CDR2 FQGTGA. V was clipped by 5 bases and J by 2 bases; unmatched bases: 3.

In its sample, this clonotype was seen a few times. This rearrangement joins TRBV7-9 to TRBJ1-6; possibly TRBD1 for D (5 bases). CDR3 length: 13 residues. V lost 1 base and J 15 bases, leaving 13 bases between the germline ends. The V gene's germline CDR1 is SEHNR and CDR2 FQNEAQ (reference sequence). The DNA of the CDR3 is TGTGCCAGCAGCTTAGGATCCAGGGTTCACCTCCACTTT. This encodes CASSLGSRVHLHF.

This clonotype occurred a few times. V and J are TRBV7-3 and TRBJ2-5; TRBD2 matches 9 bases. The CDR3 consists of 14 residues. J was trimmed by 4 bases and V by 7 bases; bases with no gene match: 7. CDR1 is SGHTA, CDR2 FQGTGA, per germline. The CDR3 DNA sequence: TGTGCCAGCAAGGCTAGCGGGACTGGAGAGACCCAGTACTTC. It translates to CASKASGTGETQYF. The full variable domain, rest sourced from reference TRBV7-3 and TRBJ2-5, is GAGVSQTPSNKVTEKGKYVELRCDPISGHTALYWYRQSLGQGPEFLIYFQGTGAADDSGLPNDRFFAVRPEGSVSTLKIQRTERGDSAVYLCASKASGTGETQYFGPGTRLLVL.

This chain uses TRBV7-9 with TRBJ2-7; either TRBD1 or TRBD2 may supply D (5 bases each). The CDR3 contains 13 residues. In germline, CDR1 is SEHNR, CDR2 FQNEAQ (reference sequence). The ends were cut back, 5 bases at V and 2 bases at J, with 10 bases in the middle. CDR3: CASSEGPTYEQYF. In DNA, the CDR3 is TGTGCCAGCAGCGAGGGACCAACCTACGAGCAGTACTTC. The full variable domain, rest sourced from reference TRBV7-9 and TRBJ2-7, is DTGVSQNPRHKITKRGQNVTFRCDPISEHNRLYWYRQTLGQGPEFLTYFQNEAQLEKSRLLSDRFSAERPKGSFSTLEIQRTEQGDSAMYLCASSEGPTYEQYFGPGTRLTVT.

This clonotype has only a few counts. This sequence joins TRBV4-1 and TRBJ1-1; D ambiguous. The ends were cut back, 0 bases at V and 7 bases at J, with 9 bases in the middle. This CDR3 region has 13 residues. Germline CDR1 is MGHRA and CDR2 is YSYEKL. CDR3 protein: CASSQDRTVEAFF. The CDR3 DNA is TGCGCCAGCAGCCAAGACAGGACCGTTGAAGCTTTCTTT.

The rearrangement links TRBV6-2 or TRBV6-3 to TRBJ1-1; TRBD1 matches 7 bases. Trimming at V came to 6 bases and at J to 1 base, leaving 8 bases not matched to a gene. Germline CDR1 and CDR2: MNHEY and SVGEGT. This CDR3 has 15 amino acids. Written as DNA, the CDR3 is TGTGCCAGCAGGCTTGACAGGGTAAGGAACACTGAAGCTTTCTTT. Amino acid sequence: CASRLDRVRNTEAFF.

This chain's CDR3 is CASSEPGRSNEKLFF. The DNA for the CDR3 is TGTGCCAGCAGTGAACCCGGACGGAGTAATGAAAAACTGTTTTTT. The rearrangement joins TRBV25-1 to TRBJ1-4; the D is unclear. Trimming cost V 2 bases and J 4 bases, with 11 bases left between them. CDR1 is MGHDK, CDR2 SYGVNS, per germline. This CDR3 is built from 15 residues.

The V and J genes are TRBV6-5 and TRBJ2-3; 9 nucleotides line up with TRBD1. J gave up 4 bases and V 7 bases, and 9 bases lay outside the gene matches. Germline assignment: CDR1 MNHEY and CDR2 SVGAGI. This CDR3 spans 15 amino acids. CDR3 DNA: TGTGCCAGCACCCGAGGGACAGGGCTCGCAGATACGCAGTATTTT. Amino acids: CASTRGTGLADTQYF.

This clonotype was counted only a few times. The rearrangement uses TRBV7-2 and TRBJ2-1, with 7 bases that match TRBD2. The V and J ends lost 5 bases and 7 bases, in that order; junction bases with no gene match: 17. Germline CDR1 is SGHTA and CDR2 is FQGNSA. The CDR3 sequence is 17 residues long. As DNA, the CDR3 is TGTGCCAGCAGCCAAGTCGAGTTGCGGGAGTTGGGTAATGAGCAGTTCTTC. Translated, it gives CASSQVELRELGNEQFF.

A single count supports this clonotype. The V call is TRBV10-3, the J call TRBJ1-1, with D unclear. Trimming removed 2 bases from V and 6 bases from J, with 13 bases in between. Germline lookup yields CDR1 ENHRY and CDR2 SYGVKD. The CDR3 has 14 amino acids. The CDR3 nucleotides read TGTGCCATCAGTGAGAGGGCGGTGGTGGCTGAAGCTTTCTTT. Encoded protein: CAISERAVVAEAFF.

A single count supports this clonotype. The rearrangement uses TRBV19 and TRBJ2-2; D gene uncertain. Germline CDR1 reads LNHDA; CDR2 reads SQIVND (reference sequence). The length of the CDR3 is 18 residues. With 9 bases removed from V and 4 bases from J, the gap between germline ends came to 27 bases. This CDR3 reads CASNSPGRSRVITGELFF. Here the CDR3 DNA reads TGTGCCAGCAATAGTCCCGGCCGGTCCCGGGTCATCACCGGGGAGCTGTTTTTT. The variable domain in full, completed from reference TRBV19 and TRBJ2-2, reads DGGITQSPKYLFRKEGQNVTLSCEQNLNHDAMYWYRQDPGQGLRLIYYSQIVNDFQKGDIAEGYSVSREKKESFPLTVTSAQKNPTAFYLCASNSPGRSRVITGELFFGEGSRLTVL.

The V call is TRBV7-9, the J call TRBJ2-2, with D possibly TRBD1 on 6 matching bases. This CDR3 region has 18 residues. The ends were cut back, 5 bases at V and 1 base at J, with 20 bases in the middle. Germline V gene data show CDR1 as SEHNR and CDR2 as FQNEAQ (reference sequence). This CDR3 is CASSPHSRTAGNTGELFF. CDR3 nucleotides: TGTGCCAGCAGCCCACATTCGAGGACAGCCGGGAACACCGGGGAGCTGTTTTTT. Complete variable domain (other parts from reference TRBV7-9 and TRBJ2-2): DTGVSQNPRHKITKRGQNVTFRCDPISEHNRLYWYRQTLGQGPEFLTYFQNEAQLEKSRLLSDRFSAERPKGSFSTLEIQRTEQGDSAMYLCASSPHSRTAGNTGELFFGEGSRLTVL.

The chain is built from TRBV25-1 and TRBJ2-1; TRBD2 matches 9 bases. CDR1 and CDR2 (germline): MGHDK, SYGVNS. J lost 0 bases, V lost 4 bases, and 4 bases had no gene match. The CDR3 length is 16 residues. The chain's CDR3 is CASSASGTNSYNEQFF. CDR3 DNA: TGTGCCAGCAGTGCTAGCGGGACCAACTCCTACAATGAGCAGTTCTTC.

This clonotype was recorded a few times. The J gene is TRBJ1-1, the V gene TRBV5-5; D not certain. V lost 0 bases and J 6 bases, leaving 9 bases between the germline ends. This CDR3 region has 13 residues. Germline V gives CDR1 SGHKS, CDR2 YYEKEE (reference sequence). The CDR3 DNA reads TGTGCCAGCAGCTTGGCTGTTAGCGCTGAAGCTTTCTTT. Translated: CASSLAVSAEAFF. The complete variable domain, with remaining parts taken from reference TRBV5-5 and TRBJ1-1, reads DAGVTQSPTHLIKTRGQQVTLRCSPISGHKSVSWYQQVLGQGPQFIFQYYEKEERGRGNFPDRFSARQFPNYSSELNVNALLLGDSALYLCASSLAVSAEAFFGQGTRLTVV.

This sequence joins TRBV12-3 or TRBV12-4 and TRBJ2-2; weak D call: TRBD1 (6 bases). V shed 6 bases and J shed 7 bases, with 21 bases lying between them. The CDR3 is 16 amino acids. The CDR3 region is CASRWRKGGFSGELFF. The CDR3 DNA reads as TGTGCCAGCAGGTGGAGAAAAGGGGGTTTTAGCGGGGAGCTGTTTTTT.

The V and J genes are TRBV18 and TRBJ2-1, with D perhaps matching TRBD1 (5 bases). CDR1 KGHSH and CDR2 LQKENI come from the germline V gene. V lost 6 bases and J 15 bases, leaving 21 bases between the germline ends. The CDR3 contains 13 residues. This CDR3 reads CASSPAARAVRFF. The CDR3 DNA sequence: TGTGCCAGCTCGCCCGCGGCCAGGGCAGTAAGGTTCTTC. The complete variable domain, with remaining parts taken from reference TRBV18 and TRBJ2-1, reads NAGVMQNPRHLVRRRGQEARLRCSPMKGHSHVYWYRQLPEEGLKFMVYLQKENIIDESGMPKERFSAEFPKEGPSILRIQQVVRGDSAAYFCASSPAARAVRFFGPGTRLTVL.

The J gene is TRBJ2-7, the V gene TRBV28; 7 nucleotides agree with TRBD2. CDR1 and CDR2 from the germline V gene are MDHEN and SYDVKM. The trim removed 5 bases at V and 6 bases at J, leaving 22 bases unmatched. The CDR3 contains 18 residues. This CDR3 reads CASSIIGGSGRAPLEQYF. The CDR3 nucleotides are TGTGCCAGCAGTATTATAGGCGGTAGTGGGAGGGCCCCTCTCGAGCAGTACTTC.

This chain connects TRBV18 to TRBJ2-1, with D hard to call. Trimming removed 3 bases at V and 7 bases at J, with 16 bases between. Germline-derived CDR1 and CDR2 are KGHSH and LQKENI. The CDR3 totals 15 residues. The DNA for the CDR3 is TGTGCCAGCTCACCGGCAGAGCTATCCAAGAATGAGCAGTTCTTC. Amino acids: CASSPAELSKNEQFF.

This clonotype appeared a few times. This chain uses TRBV7-2 with TRBJ1-5, with 10 bases matching TRBD1. The V gene's germline CDR1 is SGHTA and CDR2 FQGNSA. With 4 bases clipped from V and 5 bases from J, the junction kept 5 bases outside the gene matches. CDR3 size: 15 residues. For the CDR3, the DNA is TGTGCCAGCAGCTCGGGACAGGGGAGAGATCAGCCCCAGCATTTT. Translated: CASSSGQGRDQPQHF.

This clonotype was observed many times. In nucleotides, the CDR3 is TGTGCCAGCAGTTTGGGGCAGGGGGCGCCGGGCGAGCAGTACTTC. Amino acids: CASSLGQGAPGEQYF. The chain uses TRBV12-3 or TRBV12-4 and TRBJ2-7; TRBD1 aligns across 8 bases. The trim removed 3 bases at V and 6 bases at J, leaving 10 bases unmatched. CDR3 length: 15 amino acids.

With respect to this clonotype: A read error may explain this, as a much larger clone is one base away. J is TRBJ1-1 and V is TRBV27; no clear D. Germline lookup yields CDR1 MNHEY and CDR2 SMNVEV (reference sequence). V was pared by 4 bases and J by 7 bases, with 16 bases between. The CDR3 spans 14 residues. CDR3 bases: TGTGCCAGCAGTTCCCTGACGGGAAGATTTGAAGCTTTCTTT. It is translated as CASSSLTGRFEAFF.

The rearrangement joins TRBV19 to TRBJ2-2; the D gene could be TRBD1 or TRBD2 (5 bases each). V was shortened by 3 bases and J by 0 bases, with 8 bases between the two germline ends. The CDR3 extends over 15 amino acids. CDR1 is LNHDA, CDR2 SQIVND, per germline (reference sequence). CDR3 DNA: TGTGCCAGTAGTATGAGGGGCTCGAACACCGGGGAGCTGTTTTTT. Residues: CASSMRGSNTGELFF.

This clonotype appeared a few times. The rearrangement uses TRBV20-1 and TRBJ2-7, with 7 bases that match TRBD1. Germline CDR1 is DFQATT and CDR2 is SNEGSKA (reference sequence). This CDR3 contains 15 residues. The V segment lost 0 bases and the J segment 1 base; nucleotides outside the gene matches: 6. The chain's CDR3 is CSARETGSSSYEQYF. Written as DNA, the CDR3 is TGCAGTGCTAGAGAGACAGGGTCTTCGTCCTACGAGCAGTACTTC.

This clonotype was counted only a few times. The chain employs TRBV18 and TRBJ1-4; D may be TRBD1 (6 bases). The CDR3 has 14 amino acids. Germline assignment: CDR1 KGHSH and CDR2 LQKENI. The V gene lost 6 bases and the J gene lost 11 bases, with 19 bases spanning the gap. The CDR3 DNA is TGTGCCAGCTCTCCGCAGACAGGTCGCGAGAAACTGTTTTTT. This sequence encodes CASSPQTGREKLFF.

In this sample, this clonotype turned up once. The genes are TRBV29-1 and TRBJ1-1; D unclear. Germline CDR1 is SQVTM and CDR2 is ANQGSEA. The CDR3 has 11 residues. V gave up 5 bases and J gave up 0 bases, with 4 bases separating them. In DNA, the CDR3 is TGCAGCGTTTCAGTGAACACTGAAGCTTTCTTT. This codes for CSVSVNTEAFF.